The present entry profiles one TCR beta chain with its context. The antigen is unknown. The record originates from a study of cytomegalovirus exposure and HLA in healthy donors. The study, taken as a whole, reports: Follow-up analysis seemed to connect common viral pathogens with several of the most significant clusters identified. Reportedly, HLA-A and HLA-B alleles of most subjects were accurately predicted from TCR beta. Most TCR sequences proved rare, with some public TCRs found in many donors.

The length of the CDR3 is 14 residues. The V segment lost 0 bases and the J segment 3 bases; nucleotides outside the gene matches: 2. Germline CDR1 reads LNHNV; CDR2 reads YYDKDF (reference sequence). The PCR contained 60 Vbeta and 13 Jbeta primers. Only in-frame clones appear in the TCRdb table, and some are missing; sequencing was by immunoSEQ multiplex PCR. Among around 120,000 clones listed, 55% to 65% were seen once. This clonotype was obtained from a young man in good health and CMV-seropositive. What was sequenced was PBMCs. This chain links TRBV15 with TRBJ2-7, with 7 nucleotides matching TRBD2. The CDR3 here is CATSREREGYEQYF. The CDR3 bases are TGTGCCACCAGCAGAGAGAGGGAGGGCTACGAGCAGTACTTC. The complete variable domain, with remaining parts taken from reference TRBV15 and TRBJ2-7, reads DAMVIQNPRYQVTQFGKPVTLSCSQTLNHNVMYWYQQKSSQAPKLLFHYYDKDFNNEADTPDNFQSRRPNTSFCFLDIRSPGLGDTAMYLCATSREREGYEQYFGPGTRLTVT.